This T cell receptor (beta chain) is from a study of cytomegalovirus exposure and HLA in healthy donors. Study results and limitations: Specific recognition of CMV antigens was confirmed in vitro for a few chains (all CMV-associated). Reported performance of the classifier showed diagnosis of cytomegalovirus status with high specificity and sensitivity.

The validation cohort, a group of around 130 subjects, included the donors and was separate from the roughly 670-subject first cohort. As regards this clone: Antigen: not known.

Here immunoSEQ multiplex PCR was the method, and the copy in TCRdb shows in-frame clones only, minus some. Found here are roughly 70,000 clones, nearly 96% of them singletons; the top ten hold roughly 5%. CDR1 is GTSNPN, CDR2 SVGIG, per germline (reference sequence). This CDR3 is 14 amino acids long. The V end was cut by 4 bases, the J end by 4 bases, with 16 bases between. The chain combines TRBV30 with TRBJ1-1, with D uncertain. The clonotype originates from a woman aged 18-29 years in good health and CMV-seropositive. Input material: PBMCs. CDR3 residues: CAWNNLHSGTEAFF. The CDR3 DNA follows: TGTGCCTGGAACAACCTCCACTCGGGCACTGAAGCTTTCTTT.